This TCR beta chain derives from a study of human T cells and chemical hapten exposure. Turning to the study itself: Diphenylcyclopropenone, dosed weekly to the scalp, was given to patients throughout the roughly 22-week study.

TCRdb independently ran MiXCR on the RACE reads; one entry per CDR3 protein. The repertoire holds approximately 400,000 distinct CDR3 sequences, with roughly 4.6% as singletons. CDR1 SGHAT and CDR2 FQNNGV come from the germline V gene. With 1 base removed from V and 10 bases from J, the gap between germline ends came to 14 bases. The CDR3 is 14 residues long. In this sample, this clonotype turned up many times. Its matching antigen is unknown. Whole-study findings and limits: Counts of TCRs above 1 in 1000 frequency stayed unchanged with DPC sensitization.

Described time point: pre-sensitization, week 0. Treatment: therapeutic diphenylcyclopropenone sensitization with weekly scalp DPC. The specimen was whole blood, collected in connection with sensitization to the hapten diphenylcyclopropenone (DPC). This clonotype was sampled from a woman in her forties or fifties with alopecia areata. Some clones in this sample may be carry-over from other donors' samples. The chain has TRBV11-2 and TRBJ2-1, with D possibly matching TRBD2 (5 bases). The CDR3 DNA is TGTGCCAGCAGCTTAGCTCAAGGCAGAGGGGAGCAGTTCTTC. It yields the protein CASSLAQGRGEQFF.